This paragraph reports one TCR beta chain. This clonotype was seen repeatedly, ten times or more. Its target antigen remains unknown. Base qualities are missing; no much larger clone stands one base away. The TCR beta CDR3 regions were amplified from the RNA transcripts. For the first round of RT-PCR on the TCR CDR3, the HTBI primer set was used together with the Qiagen OneStep RT-PCR kit. The libraries were constructed in a second round of multiplex PCR and then size-selected and purified. Libraries were sequenced paired-end with 100 bp reads on an Illumina HiSeq2000. Processing in the source paper ran as follows. SOAPnuke was used to process the raw data, removing reads that contained adapters or uncalled bases, had a mean Phred below 15, or lacked an exact match to the constant primer or identifier. High-quality paired reads were merged using COPE v1.2.5, and each unique nucleotide sequence was defined as a clonotype. MiTCR v1.1 was used to align the clonotypes against IMGT TRBV, TRBD and TRBJ reference segments. The analysis included only V-J combinations with a frequency above 0.0001, which together covered around 99% of the repertoires. A TCS score was defined as the ratio of F50 (clonal expansion) to E x V (chaos), with BLOSUM62-based TCRdist applied between CDR3 peptides within each V-J. Welch's t-statistics and random forest reduced 514 V-J features to roughly 13, which were used in a naive Bayes classifier (R e1071). TCRdb applied fastp at Q25 and MiXCR to the public reads, then kept only in-frame beta chains. Entries that share a CDR3 protein sequence are merged under the most common genes and DNA. TCRdb, not the original authors, processed these V and J calls. This sample comprises hundreds of thousands of distinct CDR3 sequences, around a quarter of them detected only once. The ten largest make up roughly 12% of the sample.

The data originate from a study of T cells in Graves' hyperthyroidism and ophthalmopathy (dated by TCRdb to about 2019). Study-level background: Peripheral blood was sampled at the time of initial diagnosis, prior to any treatment. The paper describes TCR Vbeta CDR3 sequencing of 140 or so peripheral blood samples, made up of some 42 ophthalmopathy patients, 70 to 75 hyperthyroidism patients and 17 progressor patients. In roughly six Graves' hyperthyroidism patients, the study also compared T-cell repertoires from thyroid tissue with T-cell repertoires from blood. The 100 discovery patients were randomly split 7:3 into training and test sets. A discovery cohort of around 100 patients, roughly 40 with Graves' ophthalmopathy and roughly 59 with stable Graves' hyperthyroidism, was used to find distinguishing TCR V-J signatures. Following sampling, methimazole starting at 30 mg daily was given to hyperthyroidism patients, and high-dose intravenous methylprednisolone was given to ophthalmopathy patients. An independent validation cohort of under 20 hyperthyroidism patients and approximately 16 patients who later progressed to ophthalmopathy tested prospective prediction of ophthalmopathy. Study-wide conclusions, independent of this receptor: In cross-validation, a model built on a 13 V-J signature told ophthalmopathy apart from stable hyperthyroidism with about 90% sensitivity and roughly 81% specificity, and in testing the same model reached 80%/75%. In validation, progression to ophthalmopathy was predicted by the model with 65% to 71% sensitivity and 72.22% specificity, a median of roughly 6.4 months before onset. Most expanded thyroid clonotypes (frequency above 0.001) were also detected in blood, suggesting blood repertoires may reflect thyroid immune responses. No statistical method was used to set the sample size in advance, and investigators knew the group allocation.

V is pared back by 6 bases and J by 4 bases, with 18 bases lying between the germline termini. For CDR1 and CDR2, the germline V gene lists SQVTM and ANQGSEA. Taken from cysteine to phenylalanine, the CDR3 has 14 residues. Only the CDR3 DNA is retained, 42 bases long and in frame from the first base. Ophthalmopathy patients had moderately to severely active disease, with a Clinical Activity Score of 3 or more, a NOSPECS grade of 4 or more, and a disease duration of less than 3 months. Patients with uncontrolled infections, other autoimmune diseases, pregnancy or lactation were excluded. Diagnoses relied on clinical symptoms, serum thyroxine and TRAb, thyroid ultrasound and orbital computed tomography. PBMCs were separated from 7.5 to 10 ml of fresh peripheral blood using Ficoll-Paque density gradient centrifugation. Total RNA was extracted using Trizol reagent, and RNA quality was assessed on an Agilent 2100 Bioanalyzer.

The receptor's source is a woman aged 30 to 39 with Graves' ophthalmopathy. The V and J segments used are TRBV29-1 and TRBJ1-2; TRBD1 is a possible D gene, resting on 5 matching bases. Sequenced input: blood. The CDR3 region has the sequence CSVTTVQGVYGYTF. The base sequence is TGCAGCGTCACAACGGTGCAGGGCGTCTATGGCTACACCTTC.